The rows below give T cell receptor beta chains drawn from one sample of a study of OX40 agonist ivuxolimab in advanced cancers. Assay: immunoSEQ multiplex PCR; the TCRdb copy retains only in-frame clones and omits some. The table lists 90,000 to 120,000 clones, 91% of them singletons. The sequencing used CD4+ or CD8+ T cells sorted from blood, collected in a trial of the OX40 agonist ivuxolimab. The receptor set was obtained from an adult with an advanced solid tumor such as melanoma, head and neck, liver or kidney cancer. CDR3s include the opening cysteine and the closing phenylalanine or tryptophan. The order of the fields is J gene, V gene, clone size, D gene, CDR3 DNA, CDR3 protein. D genes are given only for firm matches. The size of a clone is reported for some rows only, either as once, few or many, or as a class for expanded clones.

TRBJ1-5 TRBV27 once . TGTGCCAGCAGTTTGGGAAGCAATCAGCCCCAGCATTTT CASSLGSNQPQHF
TRBJ1-5 TRBV10-1 . TRBD1 TGCGCCGGGAGGGGGACAGGGAATCAGCCCCAGCATTTT CAGRGTGNQPQHF
TRBJ2-2 TRBV9 . . TGTGCCAGCAGCGTAGGCAGACAGAACACCGGGGAGCTGTTTTTT CASSVGRQNTGELFF
TRBJ2-3 TRBV30 . . TGTGCCTGGAGGGCCCGGGGGAAGGACACAGATACGCAGTATTTT CAWRARGKDTDTQYF
TRBJ2-7 TRBV29-1 . TRBD1 TGCAGCGCCAAACGACCGGGACAGGGTACCGGCGAGCAGTACTTC CSAKRPGQGTGEQYF
TRBJ1-1 TRBV2 . TRBD1 TGTGCCAGCAGTACCGGACAGGGGCTTAACAGTGCTTTCTTT CASSTGQGLNSAFF
TRBJ2-7 TRBV28 . TRBD1 TGTGCCAGCAGTTTGGGACAGACCTACGAGCAGTACTTC CASSLGQTYEQYF
TRBJ2-7 TRBV6-5 . . TGTGCCACCAGGATCCGCTACGAGCAGTACTTC CATRIRYEQYF
TRBJ1-4 TRBV4-1 . . TGCGCCAGCAGCCATAACACTCTTGCAACTAATGAAAAACTGTTTTTT CASSHNTLATNEKLFF
TRBJ1-4 TRBV20-1 . . TGCAGTCCGTACGGGGGTGAAAAACTGTTTTTT CSPYGGEKLFF
TRBJ2-1 TRBV29-1 . . TGCAGCGTTGATCCCACCTACAATGAGCAGTTCTTC CSVDPTYNEQFF
TRBJ2-7 TRBV7-9 . TRBD2 TGTGCCAGCAGCTTAGCTGGCGGGAGCGCCTACGAGCAGTACTTC CASSLAGGSAYEQYF
TRBJ2-7 TRBV5-1 once TRBD2 TGCGCCAGCAGCTTGTTCCGGATTCGGAGCGCGGGGGAAACCTACGACGAGCAGTACTTC CASSLFRIRSAGETYDEQYF
TRBJ1-2 TRBV28 . . TGTGCCAGCAGTTTACTGGGCGAGAGAGTCCACTATGGCTACACCTTC CASSLLGERVHYGYTF
TRBJ1-5 TRBV28 . TRBD1 TGTGCCAGCTCAGGACAGGCCAATGTGCCCCAGCATTTT CASSGQANVPQHF
TRBJ2-1 TRBV16 once . TGTGCCAGCAGTCAATCGGATTCCTACAATGAGCAGTTCTTC CASSQSDSYNEQFF
TRBJ2-1 TRBV19 . . TGTGCCAGTAATGACAGAATGAATGAGCAGTTCTTC CASNDRMNEQFF
TRBJ2-7 TRBV6-4 . . TGTGCCAGCATGGGGGGAGACTACGAGCAGTACTTC CASMGGDYEQYF
TRBJ2-1 TRBV11-2 . . TGTGCCAGCAGCTTATCTTACCAATCAAATGAGCAGTTCTTC CASSLSYQSNEQFF
TRBJ2-7 TRBV6-1 . . TGTGCTCCCCCCCCGGGACTTCGATACGAGCAGTACTTC CAPPPGLRYEQYF
TRBJ1-1 TRBV28 once . TGTGCCAGCAGCTTAGGGGTCAGGTTGGGCCCGGGGGTTGAAGCTTTCTTT CASSLGVRLGPGVEAFF
TRBJ2-3 TRBV7-3 . TRBD2 TGTGCCAGCAGCTTAGTAGCGGGAGGGTCCTATTACACAGATACGCAGTATTTT CASSLVAGGSYYTDTQYF
TRBJ1-5 TRBV6-1 . TRBD1 TGTGCCAGCAGTGGATCAGGGGGCAGCCAGCCCCAGCATTTT CASSGSGGSQPQHF
TRBJ2-2 TRBV11-1 . . TGTGCCAGCAGCTTAGGGGGGCCGACCGGGGAGCTGTTTTTT CASSLGGPTGELFF
TRBJ1-4 TRBV12-5 . . TGTGCTAGTGCCCTTTCCTTCGAAAAACTGTTTTTT CASALSFEKLFF
TRBJ1-1 TRBV6-1 . . TGTGCCAGCGCTCAGGCGTACCTGAACACTGAAGCTTTCTTT CASAQAYLNTEAFF
TRBJ1-1 TRBV6-5 . . TGTGCCAGCAGTTACGTTCTGTTTACGCCGAACACTGAAGCTTTCTTT CASSYVLFTPNTEAFF
TRBJ2-1 TRBV11-2 . . TGTGCCAGCAGCACGGGACACCGGGAATACAATGAGCAGTTCTTC CASSTGHREYNEQFF
TRBJ1-1 TRBV20-1 . . TGCAGTGGGACACCGAACACTGAAGCTTTCTTT CSGTPNTEAFF
TRBJ1-2 TRBV28 few . TGTGCCAGCAGCCCATGGGGGGGCGGTGGCTACACCTTC CASSPWGGGGYTF
TRBJ2-7 TRBV29-1 . TRBD2 TGCAGCGTCTTACTACTAGCGGGATTGGGTGGGGAGCAGTACTTC CSVLLLAGLGGEQYF
TRBJ2-7 TRBV7-2 . . TGTGCCAGCTCCCCGAACACTTACGGGATGACCCCATCCGAGCAGTACTTC CASSPNTYGMTPSEQYF
TRBJ2-1 TRBV29-1 . . TGCAGCGTTGAGCCGGAGCAGTTCTTC CSVEPEQFF
TRBJ2-5 TRBV7-3 . . TGTGCCAGCAGCTTAAGGCGGGCAGGCCAAGAGACCCAGTACTTC CASSLRRAGQETQYF
TRBJ2-1 TRBV28 few TRBD2 TGTGCCAGTATGAGTAGCGGGAGATATGAGCAGTTCTTC CASMSSGRYEQFF
TRBJ2-7 TRBV28 . . TGTGCCAGCAGTTCTCCCTCGGCGGCGCAGGGTAGGGGCCCCTACGAGCAGTACTTC CASSSPSAAQGRGPYEQYF
TRBJ1-2 TRBV27 . . TGTGCCAGCAGTTCGGAGAACAGGCGGGACTACACCTTC CASSSENRRDYTF
TRBJ1-1 TRBV5-1 . . TGCGCCAGCAGGTCCTTTTCGGATTTGAACACTGAAGCTTTCTTT CASRSFSDLNTEAFF
TRBJ2-5 TRBV19 once . TGTGCCAGTAGCCAGGGGTCGGGGTGGGAGACCCAGTACTTC CASSQGSGWETQYF
TRBJ2-1 TRBV5-4 . TRBD2 TGTGCCAGCAGCTCGGGGACTAGCGGGAGGGCCTACAATGAGCAGTTCTTC CASSSGTSGRAYNEQFF
TRBJ1-4 TRBV28 . TRBD1 TGTGCCAGCAGTGGGGACAGGGCGGCGGATGAAAAACTGTTTTTT CASSGDRAADEKLFF
TRBJ1-6 TRBV18 . TRBD1 TGTGCCAGCTCACCATCGGACAGGGCTAATTCACCCCTCCACTTT CASSPSDRANSPLHF
TRBJ1-1 TRBV7-2 . . TGTGCCAGCAGCTTTTCGACAGCGAGGGGCGCTTTCTTT CASSFSTARGAFF
TRBJ2-1 TRBV7-2 . . TGTGCCAGCAGCTTAAACTCCTACAATGAGCAGTTCTTC CASSLNSYNEQFF